This is a list of T cell receptor beta chains from one sample in a study of beta chain features in type 1 diabetes. The repertoire was sequenced with immunoSEQ multiplex PCR; TCRdb's copy has only in-frame clones and lacks some. Among hundreds of thousands of clones, 13% to 15% were seen once, and the ten largest hold more than 6.5%. Sequences were obtained from central memory CD4+ T cells from blood. All receptors come from a man in his thirties or forties in good health. Both conserved end residues are part of each CDR3. The D gene is left open where the match is weak. Only part of the rows carry a size: once, few, many, or a class if the clone is expanded.

TRBV29-1	-	TRBJ1-2	-	TGCAGCGTAAACAGGGTAGATGGCTACACCTTC	CSVNRVDGYTF
TRBV28	many	TRBJ2-2	-	TGTGCCAGCAGCAGACTAGTCGACGGGGAGCTGTTTTTT	CASSRLVDGELFF
TRBV19	few	TRBJ1-1	-	TGTGCCAGTAGTATGGGCGCCCCGGGGGACACTGAAGCTTTCTTT	CASSMGAPGDTEAFF
TRBV6-1	-	TRBJ1-5	TRBD1	TGTGCCAGCAGTGACTGGGACAGGGAGATTCAGCCCCAGCATTTT	CASSDWDREIQPQHF
TRBV4-1	-	TRBJ2-3	-	TGCGCCAGCAGCCAAGAGGTCTCCACAGATACGCAGTATTTT	CASSQEVSTDTQYF
TRBV7-9	-	TRBJ2-5	TRBD1	TGTGCCAGCAGCTTTGGACGACAGGGGCGAGAGACCCAGTACTTC	CASSFGRQGRETQYF
TRBV5-4	-	TRBJ2-3	-	TGTGCCAGCAGCTCCGGGACAACTAGCACAGATACGCAGTATTTT	CASSSGTTSTDTQYF
TRBV2	-	TRBJ2-2	-	TGTGCCAGCAGTGCGTCTAGCAGGACCGGGGAGCTGTTTTTT	CASSASSRTGELFF
TRBV6-5	-	TRBJ1-2	-	TGTGCCAGCAGTTTGGGCCGGACGGCTACCTATGGCTACACCTTC	CASSLGRTATYGYTF
TRBV15	-	TRBJ1-5	-	TGTGCCACCAGCAGAGATCGTTCCGGTAATCAGCCCCAGCATTTT	CATSRDRSGNQPQHF
TRBV6-5	-	TRBJ1-5	-	TGTGCCAGCAGCTCGACTAAGACCCCTCCCCAGCATTTT	CASSSTKTPPQHF
TRBV7-2	-	TRBJ2-3	TRBD2	TGTGCCAGCAGACCCGGACTAGCGGGCCCAGATACGCAGTATTTT	CASRPGLAGPDTQYF
TRBV30	-	TRBJ1-1	-	TGTGCCTGGAGTCGTTGGGGGGCCGACACTGAAGCTTTCTTT	CAWSRWGADTEAFF
TRBV2	-	TRBJ1-4	-	TGTGCCAGCAGATTTGGGAGCGGAGCTAATGAAAAACTGTTTTTT	CASRFGSGANEKLFF
TRBV10-3	-	TRBJ2-2	-	TGTGCCAGCAGCCCAGGGGTTGGGCTGTTTTTT	CASSPGVGLFF
TRBV6-5	few	TRBJ2-2	TRBD2	TGTGCCAGCAGAGATAGCGGGAAGGCCGGGGAGCTGTTTTTT	CASRDSGKAGELFF
TRBV25-1	many	TRBJ2-2	-	TGTGCCAGCAGTGACTTCACCGGGGAGCTGTTTTTT	CASSDFTGELFF
TRBV29-1	-	TRBJ2-3	TRBD1	TGCAGCGGGAAGGGGACAGCGAGCACAGATACGCAGTATTTT	CSGKGTASTDTQYF
TRBV4-3	-	TRBJ2-3	-	TGCGCCAGCAGCCTTCTAGCTACTCGCGCAGATACGCAGTATTTT	CASSLLATRADTQYF
TRBV11-3	-	TRBJ2-3	-	TGTGCCAGCAGCTTAGTGTCTAGCGCAGATACGCAGTATTTT	CASSLVSSADTQYF
TRBV4-3	-	TRBJ2-2	-	TGCGCCAGCAGCCAAGATTATAAGGGCGGGGAGCTGTTTTTT	CASSQDYKGGELFF
TRBV6-1	few	TRBJ1-6	-	TGTGCCATCAGTGAGTCGATATCCGCTATGGATTCACCCCTCCACTTT	CAISESISAMDSPLHF
TRBV5-4	few	TRBJ2-3	TRBD1	TGTGCCAGCAGCTTGGGACAGGGCAGCACAGATACGCAGTATTTT	CASSLGQGSTDTQYF
TRBV7-2	many	TRBJ2-3	-	TGTGCCAGCAGCCTATACAGCACAGATACGCAGTATTTT	CASSLYSTDTQYF
TRBV2	many	TRBJ1-1	-	TGTGCCAGCAGGTTGACAGGCGGGACTGAAGCTTTCTTT	CASRLTGGTEAFF
TRBV7-9	few	TRBJ1-5	-	TGTGCCAGCAGCTTTAGGAGCAATCAGCCCCAGCATTTT	CASSFRSNQPQHF
TRBV18	few	TRBJ2-5	-	TGTGCCAGCTCACCCGGGGGAGCTCAAGAGACCCAGTACTTC	CASSPGGAQETQYF
TRBV27	few	TRBJ2-7	TRBD1	TGTGCCAGCAGCCTTTCCGGGACAGGCAACAGCGAGCAGTACTTC	CASSLSGTGNSEQYF
TRBV11-2	once	TRBJ2-3	TRBD1	TGTGCCAGCAGCCTACCCCGGAAGACAGGGACAGATACGCAGTATTTT	CASSLPRKTGTDTQYF
TRBV6-5	few	TRBJ1-2	-	TGTGCCAGCAGTGATGGGGGGGGAAACTATGGCTACACCTTC	CASSDGGGNYGYTF
TRBV5-6	-	TRBJ2-2	-	TGTGCCAGCAGCTTGGAGGCTTGGGGTGCCGGGGAGCTGTTTTTT	CASSLEAWGAGELFF
TRBV10-3	-	TRBJ1-2	-	TGTGCCATCAGTTCCGTAGAGGGGTCTAATGGCTACACCTTC	CAISSVEGSNGYTF
TRBV7-2	few	TRBJ2-3	-	TGTGCCAGCAGCCGACAAACAGATACGCAGTATTTT	CASSRQTDTQYF
TRBV2	-	TRBJ2-3	TRBD1	TGTGCCATACAGGGGGCATCCACAGATACGCAGTATTTT	CAIQGASTDTQYF
TRBV7-2	few	TRBJ1-5	-	TGTGCCAGCAGCTTAGTCGCAAGGGTTAATCAGCCCCAGCATTTT	CASSLVARVNQPQHF
TRBV27	-	TRBJ1-2	-	TGTGCCAGCAGTTTGGTGAAAACTCGACCGCGCACCTTC	CASSLVKTRPRTF
TRBV5-6	-	TRBJ2-3	-	TGTGCCAGCAGCAAAAGCACAGATACGCAGTATTTT	CASSKSTDTQYF
TRBV4-1	-	TRBJ2-7	TRBD1	TGCGCCAGCAGCCAGCAGGGGGCTCACGAGCAGTACTTC	CASSQQGAHEQYF
TRBV7-8	few	TRBJ1-2	-	TGTGCCAGCAGCGGCCCTCGGACGGACCGGGGCTATGGCTACACCTTC	CASSGPRTDRGYGYTF
TRBV27	-	TRBJ2-1	-	TGTGCCAGCAGTCCGCGAAGGACGGCAAGCTCCTACAATGAGCAGTTCTTC	CASSPRRTASSYNEQFF
TRBV6-5	few	TRBJ1-5	-	TGTGCCAGCAGTTCCTCCCACAATCAGCCCCAGCATTTT	CASSSSHNQPQHF
TRBV7-2	few	TRBJ2-7	-	TGTGCCAGCAGCACCGACGCAAATATAGCGCAGTACTTC	CASSTDANIAQYF
TRBV7-9	-	TRBJ1-4	-	TGTGCCAGCAGCTTAGACGTCGGAGGCCTAAGGGAAAAACTGTTTTTT	CASSLDVGGLREKLFF